The next 6 T cell receptor beta chains were all read from a single sample in a study of CD8 T cells in Susac syndrome. A quantity of roughly 0.5 to 1 ug RNA underwent reverse transcription using random hexamers. TCRdb reprocessed the immunoSEQ multiplex PCR reads with MiXCR, giving one entry per CDR3 protein. Counted here are about 180,000 distinct CDR3 sequences, approximately 95% occurring once; the ten biggest clones make up roughly 0.12%. The sequenced material came from CD4+ T cells from PBMCs. Receptor source: a human donor with Susac syndrome.

The chain's CDR3 is CASSSGTPTNSPLHF. The DNA for the CDR3 is TGTGCCAGTAGTAGCGGGACACCAACTAATTCACCCCTCCACTTT. This chain joins TRBV19 and TRBJ1-6, with TRBD1 as a possible D gene (6 bases). Germline V CDR1 and CDR2: LNHDA, SQIVND (reference sequence). This CDR3 region has 15 residues. V was cut by 4 bases and J by 6 bases, with 13 bases left in between.

V gene TRBV20-1 combines with J gene TRBJ2-7; tentatively, D is TRBD2 (6 bases). Deletions cut 4 bases from V and 3 bases from J, with 16 bases between. This CDR3 has 14 amino acids. Germline V CDR1 and CDR2: DFQATT, SNEGSKA (reference sequence). The CDR3 nucleotides are TGCAGTGCTACCCCTCCGACGGGGGACTACGAGCAGTACTTC. It encodes CSATPPTGDYEQYF.

In DNA, the CDR3 is TGTGCCAGCACAGGTTTCGCCCAGGTTGCCGGGGAGCTGTTTTTT. Protein sequence: CASTGFAQVAGELFF. The chain links TRBV28 to TRBJ2-2; D is ambiguous. Germline lookup yields CDR1 MDHEN and CDR2 SYDVKM. There are 15 residues in the CDR3. Trimming took off 7 bases at V and 6 bases at J, with 18 bases between the two ends.

The chain combines TRBV19 with TRBJ2-5; D unresolved. V was shortened by 5 bases and J by 0 bases, with 13 bases between the two germline ends. The CDR3 extends over 15 amino acids. CDR1 and CDR2 (germline): LNHDA, SQIVND (reference sequence). In DNA, the CDR3 is TGTGCCAGTAGTCCCCAGCGCGGTCACCAAGAGACCCAGTACTTC. This translates into CASSPQRGHQETQYF. The complete variable domain, with remaining parts taken from reference TRBV19 and TRBJ2-5, reads DGGITQSPKYLFRKEGQNVTLSCEQNLNHDAMYWYRQDPGQGLRLIYYSQIVNDFQKGDIAEGYSVSREKKESFPLTVTSAQKNPTAFYLCASSPQRGHQETQYFGPGTRLLVL.

DNA for the CDR3: TGCAGTGCTAGCAGGGACAGGGCGCCGGAGACCCAGTACTTC. Amino acid sequence: CSASRDRAPETQYF. J is TRBJ2-5 and V is TRBV20-1; 9 bases fit TRBD1. Germline V gene data show CDR1 as DFQATT and CDR2 as SNEGSKA (reference sequence). CDR3 length: 14 residues. V trimming: 3 bases; J trimming: 5 bases; junction bases outside the gene matches: 7.

The J gene is TRBJ2-2, the V gene TRBV4-3; 9 bases fit TRBD2. CDR3 size: 17 residues. V shed 2 bases, J shed 0 bases, and the junction held 4 bases outside the gene matches. Germline CDR1 and CDR2: LGHNA and YSLEER. CDR3 loop: CASSQPVAGANTGELFF. In DNA form, the CDR3 reads TGCGCCAGCAGCCAACCCGTAGCGGGGGCGAACACCGGGGAGCTGTTTTTT.